This is a list of T cell receptor beta chains from one sample in a study of cytotoxic CD8 clonotypes in ibrutinib-treated CLL. Using immunoSEQ multiplex PCR, the repertoire was profiled, and TCRdb retains in-frame clones only, with some absent. This sample has roughly 200,000 clones, with about three quarters found just once. The sequencing here drew on PBMCs, taken after 12 months of ibrutinib treatment. These TCRs come from a human donor with chronic lymphocytic leukemia. CDR3s include the opening cysteine and the closing phenylalanine or tryptophan. D genes are given only for firm matches. Size is stated for part of the rows, as once, few or many counts, or as a class when the clone is expanded.

d_call clone_size j_call v_call cdr3_nt cdr3_aa
TRBD2 . TRBJ2-5 TRBV18 TGTGCCAGCTCACGACTAGCGGGGCAAGAGACCCAGTACTTC CASSRLAGQETQYF
. few TRBJ1-4 TRBV29-1 TGCAGCGTCTCTGAGCCCGCAACTAATGAAAAACTGTTTTTT CSVSEPATNEKLFF
. few TRBJ1-5 TRBV7-9 TGTGCCAGCAGCGAACCGACGGGGGACTGGAGTCGGGGGGCGGAGCCCCAGCATTTT CASSEPTGDWSRGAEPQHF
. . TRBJ1-2 TRBV5-4 TGTGCCAGCACCACGGGTCCTAACTATGGCTACACCTTC CASTTGPNYGYTF
TRBD1 once TRBJ1-2 TRBV13 TGTGCCAGCAGCCAGGGGGGTAACTATGGCTACACCTTC CASSQGGNYGYTF
. . TRBJ2-7 TRBV30 TGTGCCTGGAGTGTAAATACGGGGGGCCCCTACGAGCAGTACTTC CAWSVNTGGPYEQYF
. . TRBJ1-2 TRBV5-6 TGTGCCAGCAGCGTTACTTATGGCTACACCTTC CASSVTYGYTF
. . TRBJ2-2 TRBV15 TGTGCCACCAGCGGGCAGGGGTGGGTCGGGGAGCTGTTTTTT CATSGQGWVGELFF
TRBD2 . TRBJ2-1 TRBV9 TGTGCCAGCAGCGAAAGGACTAGCGGGAGAACAGGATACAATGAGCAGTTCTTC CASSERTSGRTGYNEQFF
. few TRBJ1-2 TRBV7-9 TGTGCCAGCAGCATCCGGCAGGGCCGGGGGAGTGGCTACACCTTC CASSIRQGRGSGYTF
. few TRBJ2-7 TRBV11-2 TGTGCCAGCAGCCCCCACGGCCACGAGCAGTACTTC CASSPHGHEQYF
TRBD2 few TRBJ2-3 TRBV7-9 TGTGCCAGCAGCCAGACTAGCGGGGGCCCCGATACGCAGTATTTT CASSQTSGGPDTQYF
. . TRBJ2-3 TRBV25-1 TGTGCCAGCAGTGACCCGGGACCCACAGATACGCAGTATTTT CASSDPGPTDTQYF
. . TRBJ2-2 TRBV6-1 TGTGCCAGCAGTGAAGAGCGGGTTACGAACACCGGGGAGCTGTTTTTT CASSEERVTNTGELFF
. . TRBJ2-5 TRBV5-1 TGCGCCAGCAAGTCCGACTTCACCTCGGAGACCCAGTACTTC CASKSDFTSETQYF
. . TRBJ1-5 TRBV4-3 TGCGCCAGCAGCCAAGAAAGGGCGGGTGGGAGCAATCAGCCCCAGCATTTT CASSQERAGGSNQPQHF
. . TRBJ2-1 TRBV7-3 TGTGCCAGCAGCGCCACAGGGGAGCAGTTCTTC CASSATGEQFF
. . TRBJ1-1 TRBV5-1 TGCGCCAGCAGCCTTACGTCGGGACAAACGAACACTGAAGCTTTCTTT CASSLTSGQTNTEAFF
. . TRBJ2-7 TRBV10-1 TGCGCCAGCAGTGAGTGGGTCCCCTACGAGCAGTACTTC CASSEWVPYEQYF
. . TRBJ2-1 TRBV29-1 TGCAGCGTTGGTCAGGACAATTACAATGAGCAGTTCTTC CSVGQDNYNEQFF
. . TRBJ1-2 TRBV29-1 TGCAGCGTCCTAGGGGGGCATTACTATGGCTACACCTTC CSVLGGHYYGYTF
TRBD1 . TRBJ2-7 TRBV6-4 TGTGCCAGCTCCCTGGGTGCGGACAGGGGGCTCTACGAGCAGTACTTC CASSLGADRGLYEQYF
. . TRBJ1-5 TRBV18 TGTGCCAGCTCACAGTGGGCTCAAGGGGAGGCCCAGCATTTT CASSQWAQGEAQHF
TRBD1 . TRBJ2-5 TRBV5-1 TGCGCCAGCAGCCCGGACAGGGGGGAGACCCAGTACTTC CASSPDRGETQYF
. few TRBJ1-2 TRBV5-1 TGCGCCAGCAGCTTGGATTCGGGCTACACCTTC CASSLDSGYTF
. . TRBJ2-7 TRBV27 TGTGCCAGCACCGCAGGGCTGACATCCTACGAGCAGTACTTC CASTAGLTSYEQYF
TRBD1 . TRBJ2-1 TRBV7-2 TGTGCCAGCACCTCAACGACAGGGTGGGCCTACAATGAGCAGTTCTTC CASTSTTGWAYNEQFF
. . TRBJ1-2 TRBV4-1 TGCGCCAGCAGCCAAGAGTTATACAGACTTTATGGCTACACCTTC CASSQELYRLYGYTF
TRBD1 . TRBJ1-4 TRBV27 TGTGCCAGCTCCGACAGGGGGGCAACTAATGAAAAACTGTTTTTT CASSDRGATNEKLFF
. few TRBJ1-5 TRBV6-6 TGTGCCAGCAGTTATGCCGGGACCTTCAATCAGCCCCAGCATTTT CASSYAGTFNQPQHF
. . TRBJ2-7 TRBV30 TGTGCCTGGGGGCACGGGACCTACGAGCAGTACTTC CAWGHGTYEQYF
. . TRBJ2-7 TRBV21-1 TGTGCCAGCCACGGTTGGGGAAAGCTCAATACCTACGAGCAGTACTTC CASHGWGKLNTYEQYF
TRBD2 . TRBJ2-7 TRBV30 TGTGCCTGGAGAGGACCGGGACTAGGGGCTCGGTCCTACGAGCAGTACTTC CAWRGPGLGARSYEQYF
. . TRBJ1-2 TRBV14 TGTGCCAGCAGCCAAGTTTTAGGAGTTGTCTATGGCTACACCTTC CASSQVLGVVYGYTF
. . TRBJ2-1 TRBV23-1 TGCGCCAGCAGTCAATCCTGGCGGGGGCCCGAAAATTCCTACAATGAGCAGTTCTTC CASSQSWRGPENSYNEQFF
TRBD2 few TRBJ2-7 TRBV25-1 TGTGCCAGCAGTGTAGCGGGATTTTCCTACGAGCAGTACTTC CASSVAGFSYEQYF
. . TRBJ1-1 TRBV29-1 TGCAGCGTTGAACTGGCAGGGAGGACTGAAGCTTTCTTT CSVELAGRTEAFF
. . TRBJ1-2 TRBV6-6 TGTGCCAGCTATAGGAGGACCTATGGCTACACCTTC CASYRRTYGYTF
. once TRBJ1-6 TRBV6-5 TGTGCCAGCAGGAAGCCTAATTCACCCCTCCACTTT CASRKPNSPLHF
TRBD1 . TRBJ1-1 TRBV18 TGTGCCAGCTCCAATTGGGGACAGGGAAACACTGAAGCTTTCTTT CASSNWGQGNTEAFF
. . TRBJ2-1 TRBV7-2 TGTGCCAGCAGCTTAACTAGCTCCTACAATGAGCAGTTCTTC CASSLTSSYNEQFF
TRBD1 once TRBJ2-7 TRBV7-2 TGTGCCAGCAGCTTTCCCGGGACAGGGGAATACGAGCAGTACTTC CASSFPGTGEYEQYF
. . TRBJ2-3 TRBV7-8 TGTGCCAGCAGCTTGCGACTACAGAGCACAGATACGCAGTATTTT CASSLRLQSTDTQYF
TRBD1 . TRBJ1-5 TRBV7-9 TGTGCCAGCAGCTTAGCGACAGGGCGGAATCAGCCCCAGCATTTT CASSLATGRNQPQHF
. . TRBJ2-7 TRBV6-5 TGTGCCAGCAGTTACAGTGTGCTACGGCCTGATCTCGAGCAGTACTTC CASSYSVLRPDLEQYF
. . TRBJ2-7 TRBV5-1 TGCGCCAGCAGCTTGGAGGGGGGGCGGCGCGAGCAGTACTTC CASSLEGGRREQYF
TRBD2 . TRBJ2-3 TRBV29-1 TGCAGCGTCGGTAGAGGTGGCGGGAGGACTACAGATACGCAGTATTTT CSVGRGGGRTTDTQYF
. . TRBJ1-2 TRBV5-4 TGTGCCAGCAGGACCGGGACACGCGCCGCTAACTATGGCTACACCTTC CASRTGTRAANYGYTF
TRBD2 . TRBJ2-7 TRBV11-1 TGTGCCAGCAGCTTAACTAGCGGGAGTCGGTACGAGCAGTACTTC CASSLTSGSRYEQYF
. . TRBJ1-3 TRBV5-6 TGTGCCAGCAGCAGCATAGGCTCTGGAAACACCATATATTTT CASSSIGSGNTIYF
. . TRBJ2-3 TRBV7-2 TGTGCCAGCAGCTTTTCCGGGTTTCGGAGCGATACGCAGTATTTT CASSFSGFRSDTQYF
TRBD2 . TRBJ2-7 TRBV30 TGTGCCTGGAAAGCGGGAGGCCGCTTTTACGAGCAGTACTTC CAWKAGGRFYEQYF
. . TRBJ2-7 TRBV30 TGTGCCTGGAGTGTCGGGGACGAGCAGTACTTC CAWSVGDEQYF
TRBD1 . TRBJ2-7 TRBV10-3 TGTGCCACCTCCCTTCGACCGGGACAGGGGGCTCGCGAGCAGTACTTC CATSLRPGQGAREQYF
TRBD2 . TRBJ2-1 TRBV10-3 TGTGCCATCAGCCGACTAGCGGAGAACTACAATGAGCAGTTCTTC CAISRLAENYNEQFF